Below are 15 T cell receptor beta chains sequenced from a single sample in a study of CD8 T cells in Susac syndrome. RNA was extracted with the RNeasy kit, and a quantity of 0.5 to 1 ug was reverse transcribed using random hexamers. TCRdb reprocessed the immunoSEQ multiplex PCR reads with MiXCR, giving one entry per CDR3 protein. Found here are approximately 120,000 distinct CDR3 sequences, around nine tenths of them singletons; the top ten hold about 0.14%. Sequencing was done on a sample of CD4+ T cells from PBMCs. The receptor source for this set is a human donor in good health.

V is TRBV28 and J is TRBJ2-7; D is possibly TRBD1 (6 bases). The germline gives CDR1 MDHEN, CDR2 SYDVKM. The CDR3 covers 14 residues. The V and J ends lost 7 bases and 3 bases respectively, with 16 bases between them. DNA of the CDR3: TGTGCCAGCACCGTACAGGGTGCGGGCTACGAGCAGTACTTC. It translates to CASTVQGAGYEQYF.

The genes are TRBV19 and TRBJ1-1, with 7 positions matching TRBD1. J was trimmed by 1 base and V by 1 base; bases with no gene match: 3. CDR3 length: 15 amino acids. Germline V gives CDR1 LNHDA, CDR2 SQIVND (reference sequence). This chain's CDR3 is CASSIVGQTNTEAFF. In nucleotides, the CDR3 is TGTGCCAGTAGTATAGTGGGACAGACGAACACTGAAGCTTTCTTT.

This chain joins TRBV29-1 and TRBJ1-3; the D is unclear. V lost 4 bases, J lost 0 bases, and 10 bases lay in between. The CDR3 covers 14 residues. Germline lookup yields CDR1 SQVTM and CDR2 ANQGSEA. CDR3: CSVGGSSSGNTIYF. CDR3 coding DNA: TGCAGCGTTGGTGGCTCTAGCTCTGGAAACACCATATATTTT.

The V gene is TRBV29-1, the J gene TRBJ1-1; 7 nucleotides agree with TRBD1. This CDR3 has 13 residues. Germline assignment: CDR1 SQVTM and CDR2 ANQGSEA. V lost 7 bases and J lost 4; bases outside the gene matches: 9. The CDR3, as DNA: TGCAGCGCAGTTGGACAGGCGGGCACTGAAGCTTTCTTT. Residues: CSAVGQAGTEAFF.

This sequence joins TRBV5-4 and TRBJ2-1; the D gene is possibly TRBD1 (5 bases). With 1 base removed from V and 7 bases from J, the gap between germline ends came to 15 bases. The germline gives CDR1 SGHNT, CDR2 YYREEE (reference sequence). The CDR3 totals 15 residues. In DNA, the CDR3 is TGTGCCAGCAGCTTGCGGCAGGGCTCGGGTAATGAGCAGTTCTTC. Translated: CASSLRQGSGNEQFF.

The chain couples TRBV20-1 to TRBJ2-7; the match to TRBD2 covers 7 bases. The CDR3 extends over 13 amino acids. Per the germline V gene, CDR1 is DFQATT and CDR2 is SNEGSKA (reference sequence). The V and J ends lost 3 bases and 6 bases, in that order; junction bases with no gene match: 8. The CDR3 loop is CSARHDRGVEQYF. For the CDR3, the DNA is TGCAGTGCTAGGCACGACCGGGGGGTCGAGCAGTACTTC.

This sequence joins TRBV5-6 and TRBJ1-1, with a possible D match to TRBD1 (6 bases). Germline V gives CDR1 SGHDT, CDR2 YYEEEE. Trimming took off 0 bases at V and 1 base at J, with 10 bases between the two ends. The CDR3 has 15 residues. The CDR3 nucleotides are TGTGCCAGCAGCTTGGATCAGGGGAGGAACACTGAAGCTTTCTTT. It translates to CASSLDQGRNTEAFF.

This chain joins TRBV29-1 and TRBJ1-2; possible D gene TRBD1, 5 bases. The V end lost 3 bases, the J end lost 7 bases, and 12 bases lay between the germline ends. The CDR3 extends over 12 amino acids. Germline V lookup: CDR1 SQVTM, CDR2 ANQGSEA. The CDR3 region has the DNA TGCAGCGTTGAGTCGGGGGGAGGTGGCTACACCTTC. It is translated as CSVESGGGGYTF.

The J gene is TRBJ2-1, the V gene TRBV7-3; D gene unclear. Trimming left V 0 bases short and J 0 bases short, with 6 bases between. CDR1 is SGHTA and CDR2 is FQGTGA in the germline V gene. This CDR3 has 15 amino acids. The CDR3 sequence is CASSLTRSSYNEQFF. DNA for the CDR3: TGTGCCAGCAGCTTAACGCGGAGCTCCTACAATGAGCAGTTCTTC.

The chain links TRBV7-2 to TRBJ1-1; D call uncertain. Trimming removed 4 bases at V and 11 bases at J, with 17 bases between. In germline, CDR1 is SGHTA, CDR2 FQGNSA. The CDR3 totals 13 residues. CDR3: CASSYRTQKAAFF. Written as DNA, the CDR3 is TGTGCCAGCAGCTACCGGACTCAAAAGGCGGCTTTCTTT.

CDR3 nucleotide sequence: TGTGCCTGCGGTCGGGGGGCTCAGCCCCAGCATTTT. It translates to CACGRGAQPQHF. This rearrangement joins TRBV30 to TRBJ1-5, with D perhaps TRBD1 (6 bases). Trimming cost V 6 bases and J 6 bases, with 12 bases left between them. CDR3 length equals 12 residues. Per germline, CDR1 GTSNPN and CDR2 SVGIG (reference sequence).

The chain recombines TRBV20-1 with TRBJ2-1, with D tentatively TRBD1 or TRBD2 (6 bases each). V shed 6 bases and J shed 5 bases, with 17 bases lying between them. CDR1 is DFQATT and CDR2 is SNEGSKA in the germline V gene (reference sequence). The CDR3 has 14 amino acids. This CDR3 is CSAGGHRGNNEQFF. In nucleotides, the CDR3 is TGCAGTGCCGGGGGCCACCGGGGGAACAATGAGCAGTTCTTC.

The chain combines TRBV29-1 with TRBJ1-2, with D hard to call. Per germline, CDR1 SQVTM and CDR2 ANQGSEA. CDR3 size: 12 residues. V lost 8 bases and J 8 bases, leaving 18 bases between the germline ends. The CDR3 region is CSLLSSERGYTF. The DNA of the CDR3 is TGCAGCCTACTCAGTTCCGAACGAGGCTACACCTTC.

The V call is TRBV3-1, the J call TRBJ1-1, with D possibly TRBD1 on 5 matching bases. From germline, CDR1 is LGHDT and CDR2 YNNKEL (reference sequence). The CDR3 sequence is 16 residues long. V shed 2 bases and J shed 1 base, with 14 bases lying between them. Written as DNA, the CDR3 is TGTGCCAGCAGCCAAAGAGGGACGATTCGGAACACTGAAGCTTTCTTT. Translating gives CASSQRGTIRNTEAFF.

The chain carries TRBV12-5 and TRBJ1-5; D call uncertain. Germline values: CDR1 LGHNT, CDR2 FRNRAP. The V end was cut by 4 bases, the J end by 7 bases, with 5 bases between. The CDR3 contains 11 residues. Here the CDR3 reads CASGSSQPQHF. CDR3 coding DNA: TGTGCTAGTGGTTCTAGCCAGCCCCAGCATTTT. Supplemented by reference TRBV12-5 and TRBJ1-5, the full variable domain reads DARVTQTPRHKVTEMGQEVTMRCQPILGHNTVFWYRQTMMQGLELLAYFRNRAPLDDSGMPKDRFSAEMPDATLATLKIQPSEPRDSAVYFCASGSSQPQHFGDGTRLSIL.